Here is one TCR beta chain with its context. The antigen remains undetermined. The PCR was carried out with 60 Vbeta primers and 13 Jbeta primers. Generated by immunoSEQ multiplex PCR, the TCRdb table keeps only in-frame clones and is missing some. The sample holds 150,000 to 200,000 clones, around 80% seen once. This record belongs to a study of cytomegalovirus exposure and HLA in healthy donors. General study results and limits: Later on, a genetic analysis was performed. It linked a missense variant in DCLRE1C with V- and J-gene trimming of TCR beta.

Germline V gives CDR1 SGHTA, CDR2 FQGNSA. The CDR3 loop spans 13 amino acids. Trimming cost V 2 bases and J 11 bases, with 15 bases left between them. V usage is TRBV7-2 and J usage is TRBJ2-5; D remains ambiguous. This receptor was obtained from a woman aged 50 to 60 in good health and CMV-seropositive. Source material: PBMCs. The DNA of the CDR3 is TGTGCCAGCAGCTTATTTGGGCCCCAAGTACAGTACTTC. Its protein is CASSLFGPQVQYF.